The TCR beta chain described here comes from a study of blood T cell repertoires in COVID-19 (TCRdb year 2020). For the wider study: Samples from collaborators originated in the United States, Italy and Spain and spanned both the acute and convalescent phases of COVID-19. The material from the prospective study consisted of cDNA or gDNA derived from T cells, B-cell-depleted T cells, or PBMCs. Deeply sampled blood TCRbeta repertoires from subjects exposed to, actively infected with, or recovered from COVID-19 were included in the dataset. The repertoires were released in a freely available public database meant as a resource for research on the immune response to SARS-CoV-2. Samples were obtained from the ongoing ImmuneRACE study (first 160 participants) and from about 1,300 subjects provided by 6 global collaborators. The sample metadata nearly always contained a de-identified subject ID, COVID-19 status, age in years and sex. Where available, HLA class I and class II types were taken from metadata supplied by the sample provider and were not determined by assay-based typing. What the authors observed across the whole study: The quantity of clinical and demographic metadata differed by source and by participant and was supplied without curation.

As concerns this clone: No antigen is known for it. Per-base qualities were not stored, and no clone one base away is much larger.

CDR1 and CDR2, looked up from the germline V gene, are SNHLY and FYNNEI. Deletion took 3 bases off V and 2 bases off J, with a span of 15 bases between the germline ends. The CDR3 sequence holds 16 residues, the cysteine and phenylalanine included. Just CDR3 DNA is preserved here, 48 bases in frame from base 1. TCRbeta CDR3 regions were amplified from genomic DNA using the immunoSEQ Assay, a bias-controlled multiplex PCR. For the original study's pipeline: The number of nucleated cells in each sample was estimated by amplification of reference gene primers within the assay. To quantify the absolute abundance of each unique TCRbeta CDR3 rearrangement, sequence reads were collapsed and filtered. For each sample, productive Simpson clonality was calculated by taking the square root of Simpson's diversity index across productive rearrangements. TCRdb obtained this table from immuneACCESS and retained in-frame rearrangements with V and J assigned. These tables miss some clones; where compared with another copy, unresolved V genes account for less than half of the shortfall, and the remainder is unexplained. V, J and clone size derive from that table, while D and trimming were established from the DNA sequence. Within this sample are about 130,000 clones, with 84% of them counted one time only. The top ten clones comprise around an eighth of the sample.

A second Seattle source provided samples from volunteer blood donors who had recovered from COVID-19. Collaborating institutions collected whole blood in K2EDTA tubes following their own protocols. For TCRbeta analysis, collaborators shipped samples as frozen whole blood, isolated PBMCs, or DNA extracted from either of those sample types. The receptor was derived from a woman aged 25 to 39 who had recovered from COVID-19. The sequence joins TRBV2 to TRBJ2-3; the best D guess is TRBD1, with 5 bases matching. The sequenced sample was peripheral blood. The DNA reads TGTGCCAGCAGTGAGAGAGCAGGGCCTTCCACAGATACGCAGTATTTT. Its coded protein is CASSERAGPSTDTQYF.